This TCR beta chain comes out of a study of T cell responses to AZD1222 COVID-19 vaccine. V trimming: 3 bases; J trimming: 6 bases; junction bases outside the gene matches: 0. CDR1 is MDHEN, CDR2 SYDVKM, per germline. The CDR3 is 12 amino acids. Clones were read by immunoSEQ multiplex PCR, and TCRdb kept only the in-frame ones, dropping some. The sample lists around 180,000 clones, 85% to 95% occurring once. This sequence joins TRBV28 and TRBJ2-7, with TRBD1 matching over 9 bases. Sequencing used peripheral blood, obtained 28 days after the second AZD1222 dose. This receptor was identified in an adult who received the AZD1222 COVID-19 vaccine. CDR3 in amino acids: CASSLDRGEQYF. As DNA, the CDR3 is TGTGCCAGCAGTTTGGACAGGGGCGAGCAGTACTTC.